The 7 T cell receptor beta chains below all came from one sample that was sequenced in a study of T-cell reconstitution after alpha-beta-depleted transplantation in children. Unique molecular identifiers were incorporated into the prepared TCRbeta library. TCRdb re-analysed the PCR reads in MiXCR, keeping a single row per CDR3 protein. The table has almost 500,000 distinct CDR3 sequences, approximately 10% seen once. The sample in question was PBMCs, obtained before TCRalphabeta/CD19-depleted stem cell transplant. The receptors here all came from a child aged 2 to 10 with inherited bone marrow failure, due to receive a stem cell transplant.

This clonotype came up many times. The chain links TRBV6-1 to TRBJ2-3, with 8 bases matching TRBD2. The CDR3 spans 16 residues. Germline CDR1 reads MNHNS; CDR2 reads SASEGT. V shed 7 bases and J 4 bases; nucleotides not matched to a gene: 13. CDR3 nucleotides: TGTGCCAGCATAAGCGGGAGCCGTAGTCTATCAGATACGCAGTATTTT. Translated: CASISGSRSLSDTQYF.

The V and J genes are TRBV27 and TRBJ2-3; 8 positions agree with TRBD2. The trim removed 5 bases at V and 0 bases at J, leaving 10 bases unmatched. This CDR3 has 17 amino acids. Germline lookup yields CDR1 MNHEY and CDR2 SMNVEV (reference sequence). The CDR3 spells CASSVLAGGASTDTQYF. Written as DNA, the CDR3 is TGTGCCAGCAGTGTTCTTGCGGGAGGAGCTAGCACAGATACGCAGTATTTT.

For this clonotype: With a much larger clone just one base away, this may be a read error. The V call is TRBV20-1, the J call TRBJ2-1; D may be TRBD1 or TRBD2 (5 bases each). Trimming removed 3 bases at V and 13 bases at J, with 10 bases between. In germline, CDR1 is DFQATT, CDR2 SNEGSKA (reference sequence). The CDR3 loop spans 10 amino acids. The CDR3 DNA sequence: TGCAGTGCTAGTTCCGGGGACCAGTTCTTC. Translation gives CSASSGDQFF.

The V and J genes are TRBV12-3 or TRBV12-4 and TRBJ2-7; 11 nucleotides agree with TRBD2. This CDR3 is 14 amino acids long. The junction had 8 bases not matched to a gene; V was cut back by 6 bases and J by 7 bases. The CDR3 DNA reads TGTGCCAGCAGACTACTAGCGGGAGTGGGGGAGCAGTACTTC. This gives the protein CASRLLAGVGEQYF.

This clonotype turned up a few times. The CDR3 spells CASSNEGNTEAFF. In DNA, the CDR3 is TGTGCCAGCTCAAACGAGGGGAACACTGAAGCTTTCTTT. This chain joins TRBV18 and TRBJ1-1; D unclear. This CDR3 is 13 amino acids long. The V gene's germline CDR1 is KGHSH and CDR2 LQKENI. V shed 5 bases and J shed 1 base, with 8 bases lying between them. The whole variable domain, remainder taken from reference TRBV18 and TRBJ1-1, is NAGVMQNPRHLVRRRGQEARLRCSPMKGHSHVYWYRQLPEEGLKFMVYLQKENIIDESGMPKERFSAEFPKEGPSILRIQQVVRGDSAAYFCASSNEGNTEAFFGQGTRLTVV.

Many counts were recorded for this clonotype. This sequence joins TRBV27 and TRBJ1-1; tentatively, D is TRBD1 (5 bases). The germline CDR1 and CDR2 sequences are MNHEY and SMNVEV (reference sequence). This CDR3 contains 14 residues. The germline V and J ends were trimmed by 3 bases and 7 bases, with 15 bases remaining between them. CDR3 sequence reads: CASSFAGTTFEAFF. CDR3 nucleotide sequence: TGTGCCAGCAGTTTCGCCGGGACGACCTTTGAAGCTTTCTTT.

This clonotype was observed at least ten times. J is TRBJ2-2 and V is TRBV7-9; maybe TRBD1 (6 bases). The CDR3 is 15 residues long. Trimming took 4 bases from V and 7 from J, leaving 16 bases between them. Germline-derived CDR1 and CDR2 are SEHNR and FQNEAQ (reference sequence). As DNA, the CDR3 is TGTGCCAGCAGCTCGTCGCAGGGGCTAGGCGGGGAGCTGTTTTTT. Translation gives CASSSSQGLGGELFF.